The 8 T cell receptor beta chains given below trace back to one sample, sequenced in a study of blood T cell repertoires in COVID-19. The table came from immunoSEQ multiplex PCR; TCRdb's copy has only in-frame clones and leaves some out. Among 200,000 to 250,000 clones listed, about 79% were seen once. The sample was PBMCs or T cells enriched from blood (not recorded which). The origin of the receptors is a woman in her forties with acute COVID-19.

The chain joins TRBV6-2 or TRBV6-3 to TRBJ2-7; D is perhaps TRBD1 (5 bases). Trimming stripped 4 bases from V and 3 bases from J, with 10 bases between. The CDR3 spans 13 residues. Germline CDR1 and CDR2: MNHEY and SVGEGT. The chain's CDR3 is CASSSPGNYEQYF. Written as DNA, the CDR3 is TGTGCCAGCAGTTCCCCAGGGAACTACGAGCAGTACTTC.

J is TRBJ1-1 and V is TRBV2, with 11 positions matching TRBD1. Trimming took 1 base from V and 4 from J; bases not matched to a gene: 2. CDR3 size: 15 residues. Germline V CDR1 and CDR2: SNHLY, FYNNEI. Here the CDR3 reads CASSEGDRGVTEAFF. CDR3 nucleotides: TGTGCCAGCAGTGAAGGGGACAGGGGGGTCACTGAAGCTTTCTTT.

V is TRBV3-1 (or the pseudogene TRBV3-2) and J is TRBJ1-2, with 7 bases that match TRBD1. The CDR3 is made up of 13 amino acids. The germline gives CDR1 LGHDT, CDR2 YNNKEL (reference sequence). The V and J ends lost 5 bases and 4 bases, in that order; junction bases with no gene match: 4. In DNA form, the CDR3 reads TGTGCCAGCAGCGGGACAGAAATCTATGGCTACACCTTC. Its translation is CASSGTEIYGYTF.

The V and J genes are TRBV3-1 (or the pseudogene TRBV3-2) and TRBJ2-5; D is undetermined. The CDR3 runs 12 residues. Germline V gene sequence: CDR1 LGHDT, CDR2 YNNKEL (reference sequence). Trimming took 8 bases from V and 5 from J, leaving 12 bases between them. The CDR3 DNA sequence: TGTGCCAGCTCCTTCCCCCGGGAGACCCAGTACTTC. Protein product: CASSFPRETQYF.

The chain couples TRBV6-1 to TRBJ2-7; 7 bases fit TRBD1. V dropped 4 bases and J dropped 0; count of bases not matched to a gene: 9. The CDR3 has 16 residues. Germline V CDR1 and CDR2: MNHNS, SASEGT. CDR3 sequence reads: CASSASGTVSSYEQYF. DNA of the CDR3: TGTGCCAGCAGTGCATCCGGGACAGTGAGCTCCTACGAGCAGTACTTC.

The chain links TRBV18 to TRBJ1-4; D unclear. V lost 2 bases and J lost 8, with 12 bases in between. Per germline, CDR1 KGHSH and CDR2 LQKENI. The CDR3 spans 14 residues. This CDR3 reads CASSPGSGNEKLFF. In nucleotides, the CDR3 is TGTGCCAGCTCACCAGGGAGCGGAAACGAAAAACTGTTTTTT.

This sequence joins TRBV19 and TRBJ1-6; 11 nucleotides align to TRBD1. Germline V gene data show CDR1 as LNHDA and CDR2 as SQIVND (reference sequence). There are 16 residues in the CDR3. The V and J ends lost 8 bases and 4 bases, in that order; junction bases with no gene match: 7. The CDR3 bases are TGTGCCAGTCTCCGGACAGGGGGCGAGTATAATTCACCCCTCCACTTT. The encoded protein is CASLRTGGEYNSPLHF. Using reference TRBV19 and TRBJ1-6 for the parts outside the CDR3, the full variable domain is DGGITQSPKYLFRKEGQNVTLSCEQNLNHDAMYWYRQDPGQGLRLIYYSQIVNDFQKGDIAEGYSVSREKKESFPLTVTSAQKNPTAFYLCASLRTGGEYNSPLHFGNGTRLTVT.

The rearrangement uses TRBV4-1 and TRBJ1-2; D is ambiguous. This CDR3 spans 11 amino acids. V was trimmed by 5 bases and J by 5 bases, leaving 6 bases between them. Germline-derived CDR1 and CDR2 are MGHRA and YSYEKL. CDR3 protein: CASSGGYGYTF. CDR3 sequence (DNA): TGCGCCAGCAGCGGAGGATATGGCTACACCTTC.